A selection of T cell receptor beta chains follows, all from one sample in a study of a mutant IDH1 vaccine in newly diagnosed glioma. No cognate antigen is known for these TCRs. This table comes from immunoSEQ multiplex PCR, and its TCRdb copy is limited to in-frame clones, with some not included. The sample has about 56,000 clones, roughly nine tenths seen once; the top ten hold 1.5% to 2%. Sequenced material: PBMCs, taken from a glioma patient whose treatment included an IDH1 peptide vaccine. The receptors stem from a middle-aged man with glioma. The CDR3 runs from the conserved cysteine through the conserved F or W. The D gene is left open where the match is weak. Clone size appears in some rows only: once, few, many, or a class for an expanded clone.

v_gene: TRBV5-4
abundance: NA
j_gene: TRBJ2-7
d_gene: TRBD2
CDR3nt: TGTGCCAGCAGCCTTACTAGCGGCGGGGTAGACGAGCAGTACTTC
CDR3aa: CASSLTSGGVDEQYF

v_gene: TRBV23-1
abundance: few
j_gene: TRBJ2-7
d_gene: TRBD1
CDR3nt: TGCGCCCCCAACTCCGGGACAGGGGGGGGCTACGAGCAGTACTTC
CDR3aa: CAPNSGTGGGYEQYF

v_gene: TRBV14
abundance: NA
j_gene: TRBJ1-2
d_gene: NA
CDR3nt: TGTGCCAGCAGCCTCCAGGGGAAGGGAGCTAACTATGGCTACACCTTC
CDR3aa: CASSLQGKGANYGYTF

v_gene: TRBV6-6
abundance: NA
j_gene: TRBJ2-7
d_gene: NA
CDR3nt: TGTGCCAGCAGTTACAAAGACAGATCCTACGAGCAGTACTTC
CDR3aa: CASSYKDRSYEQYF

v_gene: TRBV5-1
abundance: NA
j_gene: TRBJ2-3
d_gene: TRBD2
CDR3nt: TGCGCCAGCCGGGTAGCGGGCTACACAGATACGCAGTATTTT
CDR3aa: CASRVAGYTDTQYF

v_gene: TRBV19
abundance: NA
j_gene: TRBJ2-7
d_gene: NA
CDR3nt: TGTGCCAGTAGTATAAACTCCTACGAGCAGTACTTC
CDR3aa: CASSINSYEQYF

v_gene: TRBV9
abundance: NA
j_gene: TRBJ2-7
d_gene: TRBD1
CDR3nt: TGTGCCAGCAGCGGACAGGGGGCGGGCGAGCAGTACTTC
CDR3aa: CASSGQGAGEQYF

v_gene: TRBV13
abundance: NA
j_gene: TRBJ2-2
d_gene: NA
CDR3nt: TGTGCCAGCAGCACCCGACAGAACCTAAACACCGGGGAGCTGTTTTTT
CDR3aa: CASSTRQNLNTGELFF

v_gene: TRBV6-5
abundance: NA
j_gene: TRBJ1-4
d_gene: NA
CDR3nt: TGTGCCAGCAGTTACACCCGGACAGTAAAGACTGAAAAACTGTTTTTT
CDR3aa: CASSYTRTVKTEKLFF

v_gene: TRBV5-1
abundance: NA
j_gene: TRBJ2-7
d_gene: NA
CDR3nt: TGCGCCAGCAGCGTCGGAGGGGGGGAGCAGTACTTC
CDR3aa: CASSVGGGEQYF

v_gene: TRBV4-1
abundance: once
j_gene: TRBJ2-7
d_gene: TRBD2
CDR3nt: TGCGCCAGCAGCCAGGGACTAGCGGGAGTTTTCTACGAGCAGTACTTC
CDR3aa: CASSQGLAGVFYEQYF

v_gene: TRBV7-9
abundance: NA
j_gene: TRBJ2-7
d_gene: NA
CDR3nt: TGTGCCAGCAGACCGGGAATGTCCTACGAGCAGTACTTC
CDR3aa: CASRPGMSYEQYF

v_gene: TRBV28
abundance: NA
j_gene: TRBJ2-7
d_gene: TRBD2
CDR3nt: TGTGCCAGCAGTTATCCGGGACTAGTCGGCTACGAGCAGTACTTC
CDR3aa: CASSYPGLVGYEQYF

v_gene: TRBV18
abundance: few
j_gene: TRBJ1-2
d_gene: NA
CDR3nt: TGTGCCAGCTCACCAGGAGAGAGGGCCTTCTATGGCTACACCTTC
CDR3aa: CASSPGERAFYGYTF

v_gene: TRBV18
abundance: medium-sized
j_gene: TRBJ1-1
d_gene: TRBD1
CDR3nt: TGTGCCAGCTCACTTACAGGGGAGAGGACTGAAGCTTTCTTT
CDR3aa: CASSLTGERTEAFF

v_gene: TRBV10-1
abundance: NA
j_gene: TRBJ2-1
d_gene: TRBD2
CDR3nt: TGCGCCAGCAGTCCCCAGGGGGGCGGGAGGGGGACCAATGAGCAGTTCTTC
CDR3aa: CASSPQGGGRGTNEQFF

v_gene: TRBV25-1
abundance: NA
j_gene: TRBJ2-2
d_gene: NA
CDR3nt: TGTGCCAGCAGTGCGGGGGTCACCGGGGAGCTGTTTTTT
CDR3aa: CASSAGVTGELFF

v_gene: TRBV4-3
abundance: NA
j_gene: TRBJ1-2
d_gene: NA
CDR3nt: TGCGCCAGCAGCCAAGATCGCGGCGGCGGCTATGGCTACACCTTC
CDR3aa: CASSQDRGGGYGYTF

v_gene: TRBV2
abundance: few
j_gene: TRBJ2-1
d_gene: NA
CDR3nt: TGTGCCAGCTCTTCTTCCAGGGGTCTATTGGTGCAGTTCTTC
CDR3aa: CASSSSRGLLVQFF

v_gene: TRBV10-1
abundance: few
j_gene: TRBJ2-1
d_gene: NA
CDR3nt: TGCGCCAGCAGTTTCTTCTGCGATGAGCAGTTCTTC
CDR3aa: CASSFFCDEQFF

v_gene: TRBV7-2
abundance: NA
j_gene: TRBJ2-3
d_gene: NA
CDR3nt: TGTGCCAGCAGCTTCACCCCTCTGGTCACAGATACGCAGTATTTT
CDR3aa: CASSFTPLVTDTQYF

v_gene: TRBV4-1
abundance: few
j_gene: TRBJ1-2
d_gene: NA
CDR3nt: TGCGCCAGCAGTCCCTGGATAGAGTACACCTATGGCTACACCTTC
CDR3aa: CASSPWIEYTYGYTF

v_gene: TRBV9
abundance: NA
j_gene: TRBJ1-2
d_gene: TRBD1
CDR3nt: TGTGCCAGCAGCGTAGCGACAGGGGAGTATGGCTACACCTTC
CDR3aa: CASSVATGEYGYTF

v_gene: TRBV7-2
abundance: few
j_gene: TRBJ1-5
d_gene: NA
CDR3nt: TGTGCCAGCAGCTCCACCCCCAATCAGCCCCAGCATTTT
CDR3aa: CASSSTPNQPQHF

v_gene: TRBV14
abundance: NA
j_gene: TRBJ2-7
d_gene: TRBD2
CDR3nt: TGTGCCAGCAGCCAGACTAGCGGGACAACCTACGAGCAGTACTTC
CDR3aa: CASSQTSGTTYEQYF

v_gene: TRBV5-1
abundance: NA
j_gene: TRBJ1-2
d_gene: TRBD1
CDR3nt: TGCGCCAGCAGCCTAGGGACAGGGGCAGCTAACTATGGCTACACCTTC
CDR3aa: CASSLGTGAANYGYTF

v_gene: TRBV27
abundance: NA
j_gene: TRBJ2-2
d_gene: NA
CDR3nt: TGTGCCAGCAGTTTCGGGGGTTCGAACACCGGGGAGCTGTTTTTT
CDR3aa: CASSFGGSNTGELFF

v_gene: TRBV10-3
abundance: NA
j_gene: TRBJ2-7
d_gene: NA
CDR3nt: TGTGCCATCAAGGGGGACTCAACCTACGAGCAGTACTTC
CDR3aa: CAIKGDSTYEQYF

v_gene: TRBV5-6
abundance: NA
j_gene: TRBJ2-4
d_gene: NA
CDR3nt: TGTGCCAGCAATCCGGGGACGGGGAACATTCAGTACTTC
CDR3aa: CASNPGTGNIQYF

v_gene: TRBV14
abundance: NA
j_gene: TRBJ2-7
d_gene: NA
CDR3nt: TGTGCCAATCAAATCGACCCCCTGCAGACTGAGCAGTACTTC
CDR3aa: CANQIDPLQTEQYF

v_gene: TRBV6-1
abundance: once
j_gene: TRBJ1-4
d_gene: NA
CDR3nt: TGTGCCAGCAGTGAGGGAAAACTGTTTTTT
CDR3aa: CASSEGKLFF

v_gene: TRBV19
abundance: once
j_gene: TRBJ2-5
d_gene: NA
CDR3nt: TGTGCCAGTACCAACTCCGGGCCGGAGACCCAGTACTTC
CDR3aa: CASTNSGPETQYF

v_gene: TRBV2
abundance: NA
j_gene: TRBJ1-5
d_gene: NA
CDR3nt: TGTGCCAGCAGTGATGGGTACTCTCGTCAGCCCCAGCATTTT
CDR3aa: CASSDGYSRQPQHF

v_gene: TRBV9
abundance: NA
j_gene: TRBJ1-5
d_gene: NA
CDR3nt: TGTGCCAGCAGGGGACAAGGGCCCTTCTATGGCAATCAGCCCCAGCATTTT
CDR3aa: CASRGQGPFYGNQPQHF

v_gene: TRBV6-5
abundance: few
j_gene: TRBJ1-5
d_gene: NA
CDR3nt: TGTGCCAGCAGTTATGACGGCAATCAGCCCCAGCATTTT
CDR3aa: CASSYDGNQPQHF

v_gene: TRBV20-1
abundance: NA
j_gene: TRBJ2-5
d_gene: TRBD2
CDR3nt: TGCAGTGTAGCGGGTCAAGAGACCCAGTACTTC
CDR3aa: CSVAGQETQYF

v_gene: TRBV20-1
abundance: NA
j_gene: TRBJ1-2
d_gene: NA
CDR3nt: TGCAGTGCTAGTACGGGATCTGGCTACACCTTC
CDR3aa: CSASTGSGYTF

v_gene: TRBV10-3
abundance: NA
j_gene: TRBJ2-5
d_gene: TRBD2
CDR3nt: TGTGCCATCTCTAGCGGGGAACAAGAGACCCAGTACTTC
CDR3aa: CAISSGEQETQYF

v_gene: TRBV7-6
abundance: NA
j_gene: TRBJ2-1
d_gene: NA
CDR3nt: TGTGCCAGCAGCTTAGTTACGTTCGCCGGCTCCTACAATGAGCAGTTCTTC
CDR3aa: CASSLVTFAGSYNEQFF

v_gene: TRBV4-3
abundance: NA
j_gene: TRBJ2-1
d_gene: TRBD2
CDR3nt: TGCGCCAGCAGCCAAGGCACCGGGACTAGCGGGATGGATGAGCAGTTCTTC
CDR3aa: CASSQGTGTSGMDEQFF

v_gene: TRBV5-6
abundance: few
j_gene: TRBJ2-5
d_gene: NA
CDR3nt: TGTGCCAGCAGCTTGTTCGAAGGGGAGACCCAGTACTTC
CDR3aa: CASSLFEGETQYF

v_gene: TRBV27
abundance: NA
j_gene: TRBJ2-5
d_gene: TRBD1
CDR3nt: TGTGCCAGCAGACTCCAGGGGGCAGGAGAGACCCAGTACTTC
CDR3aa: CASRLQGAGETQYF

v_gene: TRBV6-1
abundance: NA
j_gene: TRBJ2-7
d_gene: TRBD1
CDR3nt: TGTGCCAGCAATCCCCGGAACAGGGGCTACGAGCAGTACTTC
CDR3aa: CASNPRNRGYEQYF

v_gene: TRBV5-1
abundance: few
j_gene: TRBJ2-5
d_gene: TRBD2
CDR3nt: TGCGCCAGCAGCTTGGTGGTTAGCGGGGAGACCCAGTACTTC
CDR3aa: CASSLVVSGETQYF

v_gene: TRBV7-3
abundance: NA
j_gene: TRBJ2-1
d_gene: TRBD2
CDR3nt: TGTGCCAGCAGCCGCCGGGGACTAGCGGGGACCAATGAGCAGTTCTTC
CDR3aa: CASSRRGLAGTNEQFF

v_gene: TRBV5-4
abundance: NA
j_gene: TRBJ2-7
d_gene: TRBD2
CDR3nt: TGTGCCAGCAGCTTACGGGAGGGCGGCGAGCAGTACTTC
CDR3aa: CASSLREGGEQYF

v_gene: TRBV6-9
abundance: NA
j_gene: TRBJ2-3
d_gene: NA
CDR3nt: TGTGCCAGCAGTTATTCGAGGACCCCAAGCACAGATACGCAGTATTTT
CDR3aa: CASSYSRTPSTDTQYF

v_gene: TRBV2
abundance: NA
j_gene: TRBJ1-1
d_gene: NA
CDR3nt: TGTGCCAGCAGCCGATTCACTGAAGCTTTCTTT
CDR3aa: CASSRFTEAFF

v_gene: TRBV4-2
abundance: NA
j_gene: TRBJ2-7
d_gene: NA
CDR3nt: TGTGCCAGCAGCCAAGGAGGGGCTGGCTCCTACGAGCAGTACTTC
CDR3aa: CASSQGGAGSYEQYF

v_gene: TRBV9
abundance: NA
j_gene: TRBJ2-1
d_gene: TRBD2
CDR3nt: TGTGCCAGCAGCGTAGATTCAGCGGGAGGAGTCGATGAGCAGTTCTTC
CDR3aa: CASSVDSAGGVDEQFF

v_gene: TRBV21-1
abundance: NA
j_gene: TRBJ2-1
d_gene: NA
CDR3nt: TGTGCCAGCAGCAAAAGACTGCTAGCGGGATCTTACAATGAGCAGTTCTTC
CDR3aa: CASSKRLLAGSYNEQFF

v_gene: TRBV4-1
abundance: NA
j_gene: TRBJ2-7
d_gene: TRBD1
CDR3nt: TGCGCCAGCAGCCAAGTACAGGGGAATTCCTACGAGCAGTACTTC
CDR3aa: CASSQVQGNSYEQYF

v_gene: TRBV7-9
abundance: few
j_gene: TRBJ2-1
d_gene: NA
CDR3nt: TGTGCCAGCAGCTTAGCGGGGATGCATGAGCAGTTCTTC
CDR3aa: CASSLAGMHEQFF

v_gene: TRBV4-2
abundance: NA
j_gene: TRBJ2-2
d_gene: NA
CDR3nt: TGTGCCAGCAGCCAAGTGTCGGAGGGGGAGCTGTTTTTT
CDR3aa: CASSQVSEGELFF

v_gene: TRBV10-3
abundance: few
j_gene: TRBJ2-1
d_gene: TRBD2
CDR3nt: TGTGCCATCAGAGCCGGGACTAGCGGGATCTCCTACAATGAGCAGTTCTTC
CDR3aa: CAIRAGTSGISYNEQFF

v_gene: TRBV18
abundance: NA
j_gene: TRBJ1-1
d_gene: NA
CDR3nt: TGTGCCAGCTCACCACAAAAAGGGGTAGCTTTCTTT
CDR3aa: CASSPQKGVAFF

v_gene: TRBV5-1
abundance: NA
j_gene: TRBJ2-5
d_gene: TRBD2
CDR3nt: TGCGCCAGCAGCGCGGGAGTGAACGGAGAGACCCAGTACTTC
CDR3aa: CASSAGVNGETQYF

v_gene: TRBV5-1
abundance: NA
j_gene: TRBJ1-1
d_gene: NA
CDR3nt: TGCGCCAGCAGCTCCAGGGTGACTGAAGCTTTCTTT
CDR3aa: CASSSRVTEAFF

v_gene: TRBV4-3
abundance: NA
j_gene: TRBJ2-1
d_gene: NA
CDR3nt: TGCGCCAGCAGCCCAGGCTTCGGGGAGCAGTTCTTC
CDR3aa: CASSPGFGEQFF

v_gene: TRBV6-6
abundance: NA
j_gene: TRBJ2-7
d_gene: NA
CDR3nt: TGTGCCGCCCCCCGCTCGGACTCAATCTACGAGCAGTACTTC
CDR3aa: CAAPRSDSIYEQYF